A single TCR beta chain is shown here with its context. Measured with immunoSEQ multiplex PCR; TCRdb has only the in-frame clones, and not every one. The profile covers approximately 97,000 clones, with about 90% appearing a single time and roughly 14% taken by the ten largest. This entry belongs to a study of control samples from healthy donors and cancer patients. This clonotype was sampled from a man aged 25 to 40 in good health. The sequencing input was blood.

The CDR3: CASSSLWLSYNEQFF. The CDR3 coding sequence is TGTGCCAGCAGCTCTCTGTGGCTCTCCTACAATGAGCAGTTCTTC. The rearrangement links TRBV11-2 to TRBJ2-1; no definite D call. CDR3 length: 15 amino acids. Trimming cost V 4 bases and J 0 bases, with 10 bases left between them. The germline gives CDR1 SGHAT, CDR2 FQNNGV.